The table lists the clone carrying this T cell receptor beta chain with a few counts. Its antigen is unknown. The time point: pre-sensitization, week 0. Treatment of the sample: therapeutic diphenylcyclopropenone sensitization with weekly scalp DPC. The record originates from a study of human T cells and chemical hapten exposure. Study context: On about 2 cm by about 2 cm of upper inner arm skin, sensitization was performed with 2% DPC. Mostly female, the patients presented with alopecia areata, totalis or universalis. Patients were given diphenylcyclopropenone on the scalp weekly across the approximately 25-week study.

Trimming left V 0 bases short and J 9 bases short, with 15 bases between. The germline V gene encodes CDR1 MNHNS and CDR2 SASEGT. The CDR3 has 16 residues. Findings and limits, study-wide: Versus controls, significantly more large CDR3 similarity clusters arose from expanded TCRs.

TCRdb called the RACE reads again in MiXCR, with one record for every CDR3 protein. The top ten hold just over 2.5% of the sample, which has 300,000 to 450,000 distinct CDR3 sequences, roughly 5% seen once. This receptor was identified in a woman aged 50 to 60 with alopecia areata. Some clones in this sample may be carry-over from other donors' samples. Material: whole blood, obtained in connection with sensitization to the hapten diphenylcyclopropenone (DPC). The J gene is TRBJ1-6, the V gene TRBV6-1; D gene ambiguous. For the CDR3, the DNA is TGTGCCAGCAGTGAAGCGTCCGGGTATATGAGTTCACCCCTCCACTTT. Its translation: CASSEASGYMSSPLHF.